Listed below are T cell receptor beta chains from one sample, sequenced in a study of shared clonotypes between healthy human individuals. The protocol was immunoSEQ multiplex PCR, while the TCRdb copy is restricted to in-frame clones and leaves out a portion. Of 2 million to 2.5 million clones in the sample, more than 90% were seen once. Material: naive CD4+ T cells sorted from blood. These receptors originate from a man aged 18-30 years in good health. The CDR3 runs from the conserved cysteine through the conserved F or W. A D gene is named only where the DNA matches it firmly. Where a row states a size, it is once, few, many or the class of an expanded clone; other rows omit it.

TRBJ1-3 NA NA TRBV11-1 TGTGCCAGCAGCTCCCTGTCTGTTAGGGAGGCTGGAAACACCATATATTTT CASSSLSVREAGNTIYF
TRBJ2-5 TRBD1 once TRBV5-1 TGCGCCAGCAGTTGGGGGGACAGGGGGCGAGAGACCCAGTACTTC CASSWGDRGRETQYF
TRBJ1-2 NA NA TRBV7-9 TGTGCCAGCAGCTTAGAAACGAACTATGGCTACACCTTC CASSLETNYGYTF
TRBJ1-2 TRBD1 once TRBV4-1 TGCGCCAGCAGCCAGGGGGGACAGAGGAGAGGCTACACCTTC CASSQGGQRRGYTF
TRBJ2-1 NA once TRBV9 TGTGCCAGCAGCGTAGGTGAGAAATCCTACAATGAGCAGTTCTTC CASSVGEKSYNEQFF
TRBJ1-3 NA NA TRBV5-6 TGTGCCAGCAGCTTTCAGGGCTCTGGAAACACCATATATTTT CASSFQGSGNTIYF
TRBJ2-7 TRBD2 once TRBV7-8 TGTGCCAGCAGCCTAGGGCTAGCGGGGGGAACCTACGAGCAGTACTTC CASSLGLAGGTYEQYF
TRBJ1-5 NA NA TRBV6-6 TGTGCCAGCAGTTACACGGACAGTAATCAGCCCCAGCATTTT CASSYTDSNQPQHF
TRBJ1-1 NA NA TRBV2 TGTGCCAGCAGTGATTGGGACACTGAAGCTTTCTTT CASSDWDTEAFF
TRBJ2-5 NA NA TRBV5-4 TGTGCCAGCAGCTTCGGGTCGGGGCAAGAGACCCAGTACTTC CASSFGSGQETQYF
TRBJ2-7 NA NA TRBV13 TGTGCCAGCAGCTCACCCCCAGGGGGGGCCTACGAGCAGTACTTC CASSSPPGGAYEQYF
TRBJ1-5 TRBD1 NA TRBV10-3 TGTGCCATCAGCACAGGGGATGTAAATCAGCCCCAGCATTTT CAISTGDVNQPQHF
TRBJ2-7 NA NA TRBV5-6 TGTGCCAGCAGTAAACACGTCTACGAGCAGTACTTC CASSKHVYEQYF
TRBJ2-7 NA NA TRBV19 TGTGCCAGTAGTATCGGACAGAGCTACGAGCAGTACTTC CASSIGQSYEQYF
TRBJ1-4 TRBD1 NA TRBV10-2 TGCGCCAGCAGTGCACAGGGGGCTAATGAAAAACTGTTTTTT CASSAQGANEKLFF
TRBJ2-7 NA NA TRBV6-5 TGTGCCAGCAGAAGAGGCTCCTACGAGCAGTACTTC CASRRGSYEQYF
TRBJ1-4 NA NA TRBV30 TGTGCCTGCCTCGACCGGGGCGAGGGTGAAAAACTGTTTTTT CACLDRGEGEKLFF
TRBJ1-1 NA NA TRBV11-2 TGTGCCAGCAGCTTAGGTGCGTCTGAAGCTTTCTTT CASSLGASEAFF
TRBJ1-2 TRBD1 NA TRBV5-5 TGTGCCAGCAGCATGGGGGACAGACCTAACTATGGCTACACCTTC CASSMGDRPNYGYTF
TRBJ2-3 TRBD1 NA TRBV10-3 TGTGCCATCAGGCCGGGACAGGGGCCAGATACGCAGTATTTT CAIRPGQGPDTQYF
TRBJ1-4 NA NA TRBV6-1 TGTGCCAGCGGGGACGACAGGTCAAATGAAAAACTGTTTTTT CASGDDRSNEKLFF
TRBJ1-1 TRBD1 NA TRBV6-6 TGTGCCAGCAGTGACAGGGGAGGCACTGAAGCTTTCTTT CASSDRGGTEAFF
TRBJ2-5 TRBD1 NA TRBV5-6 TGTGCCAGCAGCTTCGGACAGGCCCAAGAGACCCAGTACTTC CASSFGQAQETQYF
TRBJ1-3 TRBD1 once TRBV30 TGTGCCCGCAGCGGGGACAGCTCTGGAAACACCATATATTTT CARSGDSSGNTIYF
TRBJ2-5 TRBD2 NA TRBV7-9 TGTGCCAGCAGCTTAGTACTAGCGGGCCAAGAGACCCAGTACTTC CASSLVLAGQETQYF
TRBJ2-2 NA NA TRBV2 TGTGCCAGCAGTGAGCGGCCGAACACCGGGGAGCTGTTTTTT CASSERPNTGELFF
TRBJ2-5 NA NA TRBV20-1 TGCAGTGCTCCCGCACAGGAGACCCAGTACTTC CSAPAQETQYF
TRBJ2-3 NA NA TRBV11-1 TGTGCCAGCAGCTTAGATGGGACTCACACAGATACGCAGTATTTT CASSLDGTHTDTQYF
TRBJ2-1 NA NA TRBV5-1 TGCGCCAGCAGCTTTCCGACGAGCTCCTACAATGAGCAGTTCTTC CASSFPTSSYNEQFF
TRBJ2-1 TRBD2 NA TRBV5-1 TGCGCCAGCAGCCGGATAAGCGGGATGATTAATGAGCAGTTCTTC CASSRISGMINEQFF
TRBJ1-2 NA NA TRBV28 TGTGCCAGCAGTTCGCCGGTCATACAGGGCTACACCTTC CASSSPVIQGYTF
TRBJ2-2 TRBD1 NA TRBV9 TGTGCCAGCAGGGGTAGTGGGACAGCAAGACCCGGGGAGCTGTTTTTT CASRGSGTARPGELFF
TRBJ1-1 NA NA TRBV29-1 TGCAGCGTCGTACCCCCCCTGGGGAACACTGAAGCTTTCTTT CSVVPPLGNTEAFF
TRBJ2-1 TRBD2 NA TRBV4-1 TGCGCCAGCAGCCAAGATACGGGGGGTGAGCAGTTCTTC CASSQDTGGEQFF
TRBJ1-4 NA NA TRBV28 TGTGCCAGCAGTTTCCTTTATCCTAATGAAAAACTGTTTTTT CASSFLYPNEKLFF
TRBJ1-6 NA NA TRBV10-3 TGTGCCATCAACGAGAAGAGCTCCTATAATTCACCCCTCCACTTT CAINEKSSYNSPLHF
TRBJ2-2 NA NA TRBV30 TGTGCCTGGAATAGCAGGGAAAACACCGGGGAGCTGTTTTTT CAWNSRENTGELFF
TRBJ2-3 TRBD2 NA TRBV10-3 TGTGCCATCAGCGGGGGACTAGCGGACACAGATACGCAGTATTTT CAISGGLADTDTQYF
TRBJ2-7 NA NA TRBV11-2 TGTGCCAGCAGGCCCCCTAGTGCCCACGAGCAGTACTTC CASRPPSAHEQYF
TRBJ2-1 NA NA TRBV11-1 TGTGCCAGCAGCCCCTATTGGGGGATTGTTGGGGAAAATGAGCAGTTCTTC CASSPYWGIVGENEQFF
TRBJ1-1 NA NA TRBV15 TGTGCCACCAGCACAATAGAGAGCAAGGCGGATAAAGGGGCTTTCTTT CATSTIESKADKGAFF
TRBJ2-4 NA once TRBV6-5 TGTGCCACCTCGGGCAGGGGGGACATTCAGTACTTC CATSGRGDIQYF
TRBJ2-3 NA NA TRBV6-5 TGTGCCAGCAGTTCCCCAGGGAAGGCCTCAGATACGCAGTATTTT CASSSPGKASDTQYF
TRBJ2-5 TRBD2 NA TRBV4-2 TGTGCCAGCAGCCTTAGCGGGGGTGAGACCCAGTACTTC CASSLSGGETQYF
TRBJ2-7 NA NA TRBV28 TGTGCCAGCAGCGCCTTCAGCTACGAGCAGTACTTC CASSAFSYEQYF
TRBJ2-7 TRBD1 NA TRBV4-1 TGCGCCAGCAGCCCTCCCGGGACAGGGGTCGAGCAGTACTTC CASSPPGTGVEQYF
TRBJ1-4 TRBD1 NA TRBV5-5 TGTGCCAGCAGGGAGGGACAGGGAGAAGAAAAACTGTTTTTT CASREGQGEEKLFF
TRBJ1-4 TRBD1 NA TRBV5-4 TGTGCCAGCAGCTTGGACGATGGACAGGGTCGACAAGAGAAAGAAAAACTGTTTTTT CASSLDDGQGRQEKEKLFF
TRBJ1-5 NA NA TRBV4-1 TGCGCCAGCAGCCAAGATCAGGAGGGTTTAAGTCAGCCCCAGCATTTT CASSQDQEGLSQPQHF
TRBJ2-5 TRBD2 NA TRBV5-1 TGCGCCAGCAGCTTGGCGTACCTAGCGGTCACCCAGTACTTC CASSLAYLAVTQYF
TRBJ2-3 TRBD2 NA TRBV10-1 TGCGCCAGCAGCACCCCCACTAGCGGGAGGTTGCCGGCAGATACGCAGTATTTT CASSTPTSGRLPADTQYF
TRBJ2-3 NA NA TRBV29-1 TGCAGCGTTGAAGATCACGGGCAGAAGATAGGGCAGTATTTT CSVEDHGQKIGQYF
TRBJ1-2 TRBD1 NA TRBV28 TGTGCCAGCAGTGCCAGGGGGGACACCTCTAACTATGGCTACACCTTC CASSARGDTSNYGYTF
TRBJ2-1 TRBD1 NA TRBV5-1 TGCGCCAGCAGCTTGGCGGGACAGACCTACAATGAGCAGTTCTTC CASSLAGQTYNEQFF
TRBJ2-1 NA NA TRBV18 TGTGCCAGCTCACCCCCGGCAGGCGGAGTATTCGAGCAGTTCTTC CASSPPAGGVFEQFF
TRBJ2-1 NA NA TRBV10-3 TGTGCCATCACCCCGGGGAGCTCCTACAATGAGCAGTTCTTC CAITPGSSYNEQFF